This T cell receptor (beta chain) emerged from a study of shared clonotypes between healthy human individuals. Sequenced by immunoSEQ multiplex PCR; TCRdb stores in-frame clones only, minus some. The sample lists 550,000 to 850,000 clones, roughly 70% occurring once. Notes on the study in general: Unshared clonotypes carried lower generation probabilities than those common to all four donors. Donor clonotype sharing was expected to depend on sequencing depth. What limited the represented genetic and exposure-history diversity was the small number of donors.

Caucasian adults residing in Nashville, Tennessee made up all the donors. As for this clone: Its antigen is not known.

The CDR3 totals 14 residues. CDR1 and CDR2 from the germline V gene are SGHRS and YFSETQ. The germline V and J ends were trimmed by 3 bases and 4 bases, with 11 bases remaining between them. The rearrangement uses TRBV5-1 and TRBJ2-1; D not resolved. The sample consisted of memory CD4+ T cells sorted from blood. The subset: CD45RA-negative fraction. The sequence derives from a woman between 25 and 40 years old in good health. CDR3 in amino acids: CASSWPEQYNEQFF. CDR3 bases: TGCGCCAGCAGCTGGCCGGAGCAGTACAATGAGCAGTTCTTC.